These T cell receptor beta chains were read from a single sample in a study of blood T cell repertoires in COVID-19. This table comes from immunoSEQ multiplex PCR, and its TCRdb copy is limited to in-frame clones, with some not included. The profile shows tens of thousands of clones, approximately 89% of them singletons. The specimen sequenced was peripheral blood. Every receptor here comes from a man in his sixties with active or convalescent COVID-19. Both conserved end residues are part of each CDR3. Fields, in order: D gene, J gene, V gene, clone size, CDR3 protein, CDR3 DNA. D genes are given only for firm matches. Expanded clones are given a class, and other clones once, few, many or no size at all.

d_call: TRBD1; j_call: TRBJ1-5; v_call: TRBV12-3/TRBV12-4; clone_size: few; cdr3_aa: CASRQGYGQPQHF; cdr3_nt: TGTGCCAGCAGACAGGGGTATGGTCAGCCCCAGCATTTT
d_call: .; j_call: TRBJ1-5; v_call: TRBV28; clone_size: .; cdr3_aa: CASSFGGNNQPQHF; cdr3_nt: TGTGCCAGCAGTTTCGGAGGGAACAATCAGCCCCAGCATTTT
d_call: TRBD1; j_call: TRBJ1-5; v_call: TRBV11-3; clone_size: .; cdr3_aa: CASSPRDSLRALGQPQHF; cdr3_nt: TGTGCCAGCAGCCCCCGGGACAGCTTGAGGGCCCTAGGACAGCCCCAGCATTTT
d_call: .; j_call: TRBJ1-5; v_call: TRBV7-2; clone_size: .; cdr3_aa: CASSPQTSLPPQHF; cdr3_nt: TGTGCCAGCAGCCCACAGACTAGTTTGCCGCCCCAGCATTTT
d_call: TRBD2; j_call: TRBJ2-1; v_call: TRBV11-2; clone_size: .; cdr3_aa: CASSLIAGSSYNEQFF; cdr3_nt: TGTGCCAGCAGCTTAATAGCGGGGAGCTCCTACAATGAGCAGTTCTTC
d_call: .; j_call: TRBJ1-1; v_call: TRBV28; clone_size: once; cdr3_aa: CASSWGYEAFF; cdr3_nt: TGTGCCAGCAGTTGGGGCTATGAAGCTTTCTTT
d_call: .; j_call: TRBJ1-1; v_call: TRBV5-1; clone_size: .; cdr3_aa: CASSSAGPSNTEAFF; cdr3_nt: TGCGCCAGCAGCAGTGCGGGACCGTCGAACACTGAAGCTTTCTTT
d_call: .; j_call: TRBJ1-5; v_call: TRBV4-1; clone_size: .; cdr3_aa: CASSQVQGLQPQHF; cdr3_nt: TGCGCCAGCAGCCAAGTGCAGGGGTTGCAGCCCCAGCATTTT
d_call: TRBD2; j_call: TRBJ2-1; v_call: TRBV7-2; clone_size: once; cdr3_aa: CASSLAGLAQVEQFF; cdr3_nt: TGTGCCAGCAGCTTAGCGGGACTAGCTCAAGTCGAGCAGTTCTTC
d_call: .; j_call: TRBJ1-1; v_call: TRBV7-9; clone_size: .; cdr3_aa: CASSLGGDDTEAFF; cdr3_nt: TGTGCCAGCAGCTTAGGGGGGGATGACACTGAAGCTTTCTTT
d_call: TRBD2; j_call: TRBJ2-5; v_call: TRBV27; clone_size: .; cdr3_aa: CASSYLAGGQETQYF; cdr3_nt: TGTGCCAGCAGTTATCTAGCGGGGGGACAAGAGACCCAGTACTTC
d_call: TRBD1; j_call: TRBJ1-5; v_call: TRBV6-5; clone_size: .; cdr3_aa: CASRDRAKQPQHF; cdr3_nt: TGTGCCAGCCGGGACAGGGCAAAGCAGCCCCAGCATTTT
d_call: TRBD2; j_call: TRBJ2-5; v_call: TRBV2; clone_size: .; cdr3_aa: CASSPSGKRLSQETQYF; cdr3_nt: TGTGCCAGCAGTCCTAGCGGGAAGCGACTCAGCCAAGAGACCCAGTACTTC
d_call: .; j_call: TRBJ1-3; v_call: TRBV15; clone_size: .; cdr3_aa: CATSTDTGNTIYF; cdr3_nt: TGTGCCACCAGCACGGACACTGGAAACACCATATATTTT
d_call: .; j_call: TRBJ2-3; v_call: TRBV5-6; clone_size: many; cdr3_aa: CASSLLGQGSTDTQYF; cdr3_nt: TGTGCCAGCAGCCTCTTAGGGCAGGGGAGCACAGATACGCAGTATTTT
d_call: .; j_call: TRBJ2-1; v_call: TRBV2; clone_size: few; cdr3_aa: CASSDRPADRLSYNEQFF; cdr3_nt: TGTGCCAGCAGTGATCGCCCAGCGGACAGATTATCCTACAATGAGCAGTTCTTC
d_call: .; j_call: TRBJ2-3; v_call: TRBV27; clone_size: .; cdr3_aa: CASSLNRVSDTQYF; cdr3_nt: TGTGCCAGCAGTTTAAACAGGGTTTCAGATACGCAGTATTTT
d_call: TRBD2; j_call: TRBJ2-3; v_call: TRBV27; clone_size: .; cdr3_aa: CASSSLTSGGNTQYF; cdr3_nt: TGTGCCAGCAGTTCCCTGACTAGCGGGGGAAATACGCAGTATTTT
d_call: TRBD1; j_call: TRBJ2-5; v_call: TRBV5-1; clone_size: .; cdr3_aa: CASRPTGAEETQYF; cdr3_nt: TGCGCCAGCAGGCCGACAGGGGCTGAAGAGACCCAGTACTTC
d_call: TRBD2; j_call: TRBJ2-4; v_call: TRBV7-6; clone_size: .; cdr3_aa: CASSPGGEGWNIQYF; cdr3_nt: TGTGCCAGCAGCCCCGGGGGGGAGGGGTGGAACATTCAGTACTTC
d_call: TRBD1; j_call: TRBJ1-1; v_call: TRBV7-2; clone_size: .; cdr3_aa: CASSLRTGSYTEAFF; cdr3_nt: TGTGCCAGCAGCCTAAGGACAGGCTCTTACACTGAAGCTTTCTTT
d_call: TRBD2; j_call: TRBJ2-2; v_call: TRBV7-7; clone_size: many; cdr3_aa: CASRSGGGTGELFF; cdr3_nt: TGTGCCAGCAGGTCGGGAGGGGGCACCGGGGAGCTGTTTTTT
d_call: .; j_call: TRBJ1-1; v_call: TRBV7-9; clone_size: .; cdr3_aa: CASSLAPTLNTEAFF; cdr3_nt: TGTGCCAGCAGCCTTGCTCCCACATTGAACACTGAAGCTTTCTTT
d_call: TRBD1; j_call: TRBJ1-1; v_call: TRBV7-2; clone_size: .; cdr3_aa: CASSFARGQGTEAFF; cdr3_nt: TGTGCCAGCAGCTTTGCTAGGGGACAGGGAACTGAAGCTTTCTTT
d_call: TRBD2; j_call: TRBJ2-1; v_call: TRBV7-2; clone_size: .; cdr3_aa: CASSLGSGAKGEQFF; cdr3_nt: TGTGCCAGCAGCTTAGGGAGCGGGGCCAAGGGTGAGCAGTTCTTC
d_call: .; j_call: TRBJ1-3; v_call: TRBV24-1; clone_size: .; cdr3_aa: CATSDSETGRNTIYF; cdr3_nt: TGTGCCACCAGTGATTCGGAGACAGGCAGAAACACCATATATTTT
d_call: .; j_call: TRBJ1-2; v_call: TRBV6-1; clone_size: once; cdr3_aa: CASSEKGWGQGGNYGYTF; cdr3_nt: TGTGCCAGCAGTGAAAAGGGGTGGGGGCAGGGAGGGAACTATGGCTACACCTTC
d_call: TRBD1; j_call: TRBJ1-4; v_call: TRBV19; clone_size: .; cdr3_aa: CASSIPRTGLANEKLFF; cdr3_nt: TGTGCCAGTAGTATCCCCCGGACAGGGTTGGCTAATGAAAAACTGTTTTTT
d_call: TRBD1; j_call: TRBJ2-5; v_call: TRBV6-6; clone_size: .; cdr3_aa: CASIRQGTQYF; cdr3_nt: TGTGCCAGCATCAGACAGGGGACCCAGTACTTC
d_call: TRBD1; j_call: TRBJ2-2; v_call: TRBV11-2; clone_size: .; cdr3_aa: CASSLEWTGPNTGELFF; cdr3_nt: TGTGCCAGCAGCTTAGAATGGACAGGACCAAACACCGGGGAGCTGTTTTTT
d_call: .; j_call: TRBJ2-3; v_call: TRBV11-2; clone_size: .; cdr3_aa: CASSSGSTDTQYF; cdr3_nt: TGTGCCAGCAGCAGCGGGAGCACAGATACGCAGTATTTT
d_call: .; j_call: TRBJ1-2; v_call: TRBV6-5; clone_size: .; cdr3_aa: CASSLDRGPGYTF; cdr3_nt: TGTGCCAGCAGTCTTGACCGAGGCCCGGGCTACACCTTC
d_call: .; j_call: TRBJ2-3; v_call: TRBV19; clone_size: .; cdr3_aa: CASSRDTPDTQYF; cdr3_nt: TGTGCCAGTAGTCGCGACACCCCAGATACGCAGTATTTT
d_call: .; j_call: TRBJ1-2; v_call: TRBV6-5; clone_size: .; cdr3_aa: CASSYSAKTFYGYTF; cdr3_nt: TGTGCCAGCAGTTACTCGGCAAAAACCTTCTATGGCTACACCTTC
d_call: .; j_call: TRBJ1-2; v_call: TRBV4-1; clone_size: .; cdr3_aa: CASSQDVPAGSHYGYTF; cdr3_nt: TGCGCCAGCAGCCAAGATGTCCCAGCAGGCAGTCACTATGGCTACACCTTC
d_call: TRBD1; j_call: TRBJ1-1; v_call: TRBV6-5; clone_size: .; cdr3_aa: CASSRQGANTEAFF; cdr3_nt: TGTGCCAGCTCCCGACAGGGGGCGAACACTGAAGCTTTCTTT
d_call: .; j_call: TRBJ2-3; v_call: TRBV24-1; clone_size: .; cdr3_aa: CATSEPRGSSTDTQYF; cdr3_nt: TGTGCCACCAGTGAGCCACGGGGTTCCAGCACAGATACGCAGTATTTT
d_call: TRBD1; j_call: TRBJ1-3; v_call: TRBV28; clone_size: .; cdr3_aa: CASRRTGGFGNTIYF; cdr3_nt: TGTGCCAGCAGACGGACAGGGGGTTTTGGAAACACCATATATTTT
d_call: .; j_call: TRBJ2-3; v_call: TRBV4-1; clone_size: .; cdr3_aa: CASRLGGGADTQYF; cdr3_nt: TGCGCCAGCAGGTTAGGGGGAGGGGCAGATACGCAGTATTTT
d_call: .; j_call: TRBJ2-1; v_call: TRBV7-9; clone_size: few; cdr3_aa: CASSPSASEYEQFF; cdr3_nt: TGTGCCAGCAGCCCGTCCGCTAGCGAGTATGAGCAGTTCTTC
d_call: TRBD2; j_call: TRBJ2-5; v_call: TRBV27; clone_size: .; cdr3_aa: CASSNRGGQETQYF; cdr3_nt: TGTGCCAGCAGCAATCGGGGGGGACAAGAGACCCAGTACTTC
d_call: .; j_call: TRBJ1-5; v_call: TRBV10-3; clone_size: few; cdr3_aa: CAISDSGFGNQPQHF; cdr3_nt: TGTGCCATCAGTGATTCAGGGTTCGGCAATCAGCCCCAGCATTTT
d_call: TRBD2; j_call: TRBJ2-2; v_call: TRBV25-1; clone_size: .; cdr3_aa: CASKFSGSIGELFF; cdr3_nt: TGTGCCAGCAAGTTTAGCGGGAGCATCGGGGAGCTGTTTTTT